The 30 T cell receptor beta chains listed next were all sequenced from one sample in a study of cytomegalovirus exposure and HLA in healthy donors. PCR primers comprised 60 Vbeta and 13 Jbeta primers. Data came from immunoSEQ multiplex PCR; TCRdb stores just in-frame clones and leaves some out. The sample has tens of thousands of clones; roughly 60% are singletons. The sequencing sample was made of PBMCs. Receptors originate from a human donor in good health.

The chain has TRBV10-1 and TRBJ2-5, with TRBD2 as a possible D gene (5 bases). The DNA end favors TRBJ2-7, so the J call may be wrong. The CDR3 spans 14 residues. CDR1 is WNHNN, CDR2 SYGVQD, per germline (reference sequence). The CDR3 coding sequence is TGCGCCAGCAGTGAGTCAGGGAGAGCCTACGAGCAGTACTTC. This gives the protein CASSESGRAYEQYF.

In DNA form, the CDR3 reads TGTGCCAGCAGCAGCGTCGGGCGGGGGGGCCTCCAGGAGACCCAGTACTTC. It codes for CASSSVGRGGLQETQYF. The rearrangement joins TRBV14 to TRBJ2-5, with TRBD2 identical over 9 bases. CDR1 is SGHDN and CDR2 is FVKESK in the germline V gene. V shed 5 bases, J shed 5 bases, and the junction held 15 bases outside the gene matches. CDR3 length: 17 residues.

The gene calls are TRBV9 and TRBJ1-3, with D maybe TRBD1 (5 bases). The V end was cut by 1 base, the J end by 1 base, with 6 bases between. This CDR3 region has 14 residues. Per germline, CDR1 SGDLS and CDR2 YYNGEE. CDR3 loop: CASSVRGSGNTIYF. The DNA for the CDR3 is TGTGCCAGCAGCGTAAGGGGTTCTGGAAACACCATATATTTT.

On this clone: One end of the junction is discordant with germline, which a read error may explain. This rearrangement joins TRBV6-1 to TRBJ1-2; D is possibly TRBD1 (5 bases). The germline gives CDR1 MNHNS, CDR2 SASEGT. This CDR3 contains 12 residues. CDR3 region: CASSEASNRPVF. The CDR3 DNA follows: TGTGCCAGCAGTGAAGCTTCGAACAGGCCGGTATTC.

The V and J genes are TRBV6-1 and TRBJ2-5, with TRBD2 as a possible D gene (6 bases). The CDR3 is 15 amino acids. The germline CDR1 and CDR2 sequences are MNHNS and SASEGT. Trimming left V 4 bases short and J 4 bases short, with 16 bases between. CDR3 in DNA: TGTGCCAGCAGTGTGGGACTTAGGGGTCGAGAGACCCAGTACTTC. It is translated as CASSVGLRGRETQYF.

The V gene is TRBV27, the J gene TRBJ2-5; D may be TRBD2 (5 bases). The J call could be wrong; TRBJ2-7 is a better fit for the DNA end. There are 17 residues in the CDR3. From germline, CDR1 is MNHEY and CDR2 SMNVEV (reference sequence). Here the CDR3 reads CASSPDLRAVLHYEQYF. The CDR3 region has the DNA TGTGCCAGCAGTCCGGACCTACGAGCGGTACTGCACTACGAGCAGTACTTC.

The V call is TRBV19, the J call TRBJ1-1; D possibly corresponds to TRBD1 (6 bases). The germline CDR1 and CDR2 sequences are LNHDA and SQIVND (reference sequence). The CDR3 is 15 residues long. V dropped 8 bases and J dropped 2 bases, with 18 bases sitting between them. For the CDR3, the DNA is TGTGCCAGTGCTGGCACCGGGACATCCAACACTGAAGCTTTCTTT. Amino acids: CASAGTGTSNTEAFF.

This clone has only a few counts. The rearrangement joins TRBV7-8 to TRBJ2-7, with D maybe TRBD1 (6 bases). CDR3 length: 14 amino acids. Germline V gene sequence: CDR1 SGHVS, CDR2 FQNEAQ. V lost 5 bases, J lost 5 bases, and 16 bases lay in between. This CDR3 is CASSANRVTHEQYF. In DNA, the CDR3 is TGTGCCAGCAGCGCAAACAGGGTAACGCACGAGCAGTACTTC.

This clone was recorded a few times. The rearrangement links TRBV25-1 to TRBJ2-7; 9 bases map to TRBD1. This CDR3 region has 15 residues. Germline V gene lookup returns CDR1 MGHDK and CDR2 SYGVNS. With V trimmed by 2 bases and J by 2 bases, 4 bases remained unmatched. The CDR3 sequence: CASSEPGQGTYEQYF. CDR3 coding DNA: TGTGCCAGCAGTGAACCGGGACAGGGTACCTACGAGCAGTACTTC.

The genes are TRBV7-9 and TRBJ2-1, with D possibly being TRBD2 (5 bases). The ends were cut back, 5 bases at V and 2 bases at J, with 19 bases in the middle. The germline V gene encodes CDR1 SEHNR and CDR2 FQNEAQ (reference sequence). The CDR3 is 17 amino acids. This CDR3 reads CASSPPPGGYAYNEQFF. CDR3 DNA: TGTGCCAGCAGCCCCCCCCCAGGCGGGTACGCCTACAATGAGCAGTTCTTC.

This chain joins TRBV11-2 and TRBJ2-1; a possible D gene is TRBD1 (6 bases). V was pared by 2 bases and J by 8 bases, with 13 bases between. Germline CDR1 reads SGHAT; CDR2 reads FQNNGV. The CDR3 sequence is 14 residues long. Here the CDR3 reads CASSLRQVSDEQFF. The CDR3 nucleotides are TGTGCCAGCAGCTTACGACAGGTAAGCGATGAGCAGTTCTTC.

Concerning this clone: This CDR3 is also generated by other DNA sequences in the sample. The chain uses TRBV7-9 and TRBJ1-6; TRBD1 matches 7 bases. The CDR3 consists of 15 residues. V trimming: 5 bases; J trimming: 3 bases; junction bases outside the gene matches: 4. CDR1 SEHNR and CDR2 FQNEAQ come from the germline V gene (reference sequence). The CDR3 reads CASSLRDSYNSPLHF. In nucleotides, the CDR3 is TGTGCCAGCAGCCTCCGGGACAGCTATAATTCACCCCTCCACTTT.

The gene calls are TRBV30 and TRBJ2-5; 12 bases match TRBD2. Germline-derived CDR1 and CDR2 are GTSNPN and SVGIG (reference sequence). The CDR3 runs 17 residues. J gave up 4 bases and V 2 bases, and 11 bases lay outside the gene matches. The CDR3 nucleotides read TGTGCCTGGAGTTCGTACTCTAGCGGGGGGGCAGGAGAGACCCAGTACTTC. This codes for CAWSSYSSGGAGETQYF.

This clone was picked up many times. V and J are TRBV4-3 and TRBJ2-6; no definite D call. Germline V CDR1 and CDR2: LGHNA, YSLEER. The germline V and J ends were trimmed by 4 bases and 1 base, with 23 bases remaining between them. The CDR3 has 20 residues. The chain's CDR3 is CASSPRSESISMSGANVLTF. The CDR3 DNA is TGCGCCAGCAGCCCACGGTCTGAGAGCATCTCTATGTCTGGGGCCAACGTCCTGACTTTC.

Regarding this clone: One junction end does not reproduce the germline sequence, and a read error may be involved. The chain combines TRBV7-9 with TRBJ1-6; 12 positions agree with TRBD1. Per the germline V gene, CDR1 is SEHNR and CDR2 is FQNEAQ (reference sequence). This CDR3 comprises 17 residues. CDR3 residues: CSSSSKYAGTGGSPLHF. The CDR3 nucleotides are TGTTCCAGCAGTTCAAAATACGCCGGGACAGGGGGCTCACCCCTCCACTTT.

The chain combines TRBV5-1 with TRBJ1-6; 9 nucleotides align to TRBD1. The germline CDR1 and CDR2 sequences are SGHRS and YFSETQ. V was clipped by 0 bases and J by 9 bases; unmatched bases: 10. The CDR3 spans 17 residues. The CDR3 DNA follows: TGCGCCAGCAGCTTGGCCGAGACACAGGGGGCAAGTTCACCCCTCCACTTT. Residues: CASSLAETQGASSPLHF.

The CDR3 loop is CAWRAKAAAKNIQYF. The DNA of the CDR3 is TGTGCCTGGAGGGCGAAGGCGGCGGCCAAAAACATTCAGTACTTC. The rearrangement uses TRBV30 and TRBJ2-4; D gene unclear. Germline V gene sequence: CDR1 GTSNPN, CDR2 SVGIG (reference sequence). V gave up 3 bases and J gave up 1 base, with 13 bases separating them. The length of the CDR3 is 15 residues.

The chain is built from TRBV9 and TRBJ2-7; 7 bases fit TRBD1. Looked up from germline, CDR1 is SGDLS and CDR2 is YYNGEE. The CDR3 length is 18 residues. V was clipped by 0 bases and J by 3 bases; unmatched bases: 15. CDR3 DNA: TGTGCCAGCAGCGTAGAGAGGCGACAGGGTACGGTTGACTACGAGCAGTACTTC. Translating gives CASSVERRQGTVDYEQYF.

The chain couples TRBV29-1 to TRBJ2-7; 9 bases fit TRBD1. Looked up from germline, CDR1 is SQVTM and CDR2 is ANQGSEA. V was clipped by 0 bases and J by 6 bases; unmatched bases: 12. The CDR3 has 16 amino acids. The CDR3: CSVEDPGQGLYGEQYF. The CDR3 coding sequence is TGCAGCGTTGAAGATCCTGGACAGGGGCTTTACGGCGAGCAGTACTTC.

The rearrangement uses TRBV4-1 and TRBJ2-1; the match to TRBD2 covers 10 bases. Germline CDR1 reads MGHRA; CDR2 reads YSYEKL. This CDR3 is 18 amino acids long. V gave up 4 bases and J gave up 5 bases; unmatched junction bases: 14. The CDR3 loop reads CASSRLTASGGQNNEQFF. CDR3 bases: TGCGCCAGCAGCCGCCTGACGGCTAGCGGGGGCCAAAACAATGAGCAGTTCTTC.

This clone was recorded only once. This chain connects TRBV30 to TRBJ1-6; D unresolved. The CDR3 has 13 residues. Between the trimmed V and J ends, which lost 2 bases and 6 bases, there was a span of 8 bases. CDR1 is GTSNPN and CDR2 is SVGIG in the germline V gene (reference sequence). The CDR3 DNA reads as TGTGCCTGGAGTCTGATCAGTAATTCACCCCTCCACTTT. This sequence encodes CAWSLISNSPLHF.

Only a few counts were recorded for this clone. The rearrangement uses TRBV6-6 and TRBJ1-6; TRBD1 is a possible D gene (5 bases). The ends were cut back, 5 bases at V and 6 bases at J, with 11 bases in the middle. Germline lookup yields CDR1 MNHNY and CDR2 SVGAGI (reference sequence). The CDR3 sequence is 14 residues long. The CDR3 is CASSRGGANSPLHF. The CDR3 coding sequence is TGTGCCAGCAGTCGGGGAGGGGCTAATTCACCCCTCCACTTT.

This chain links TRBV7-9 with TRBJ1-1, with 7 bases that match TRBD1. The V gene end was trimmed by 4 bases and the J gene end by 2 bases; junction bases not matched to a gene: 7. CDR1 is SEHNR and CDR2 is FQNEAQ in the germline V gene (reference sequence). The length of the CDR3 is 15 residues. CDR3 sequence: CASSWRQGGNTEAFF. The CDR3, as DNA: TGTGCCAGCAGCTGGCGACAGGGCGGAAACACTGAAGCTTTCTTT.

CDR3 DNA: TGTGCCAGTAGTAGTCAGGGCCCCGTCTATGGCTACACCTTC. Its translation is CASSSQGPVYGYTF. The chain has TRBV19 and TRBJ1-2, with D perhaps matching TRBD1 (5 bases). V lost 4 bases and J 4 bases, leaving 13 bases between the germline ends. The CDR3 has 14 residues. Per germline, CDR1 LNHDA and CDR2 SQIVND (reference sequence).

This chain links TRBV5-8 with TRBJ2-4; D is possibly TRBD2 (5 bases). V lost 0 bases and J lost 5, with 15 bases in between. CDR1 is SGHTS, CDR2 YDEGEE, per germline. The CDR3 has 16 amino acids. The CDR3 DNA is TGTGCCAGCAGCTTGGCCGGGATTGTTAGGCAAAACATTCAGTACTTC. Protein: CASSLAGIVRQNIQYF.

The rearrangement links TRBV2 to TRBJ2-1; the D gene is possibly TRBD1 (5 bases). V lost 4 bases, J lost 4 bases, and 8 bases lay in between. The CDR3 runs to 13 residues. CDR1 is SNHLY and CDR2 is FYNNEI in the germline V gene. The CDR3: CASSGDSYNEQFF. CDR3 bases: TGTGCCAGCAGTGGTGACAGTTACAATGAGCAGTTCTTC.

The V and J genes are TRBV6-5 and TRBJ2-3; maybe TRBD1 (5 bases). Trimming pared 2 bases from V and 0 bases from J, leaving 9 bases between. This CDR3 contains 15 residues. The germline CDR1 and CDR2 sequences are MNHEY and SVGAGI. CDR3 nucleotide sequence: TGTGCCAGCAGTTACGGTGGGGCCAGCACAGATACGCAGTATTTT. Protein product: CASSYGGASTDTQYF.

The rearrangement joins TRBV7-2 to TRBJ2-1; the D gene is possibly TRBD2 (7 bases). Germline V CDR1 and CDR2: SGHTA, FQGNSA. Deletions cut 4 bases from V and 4 bases from J, with 14 bases between. CDR3 size: 15 residues. CDR3 nucleotide sequence: TGTGCCAGCAGCTCCGAGGCGGGGGCATACAATGAGCAGTTCTTC. Encoded protein: CASSSEAGAYNEQFF.

This chain links TRBV9 with TRBJ2-7; 11 nucleotides match TRBD2. The J segment lost 3 bases and the V segment lost 4 bases, leaving 9 bases of the junction unmatched. The CDR3 runs 16 residues. Germline V gene sequence: CDR1 SGDLS, CDR2 YYNGEE. DNA of the CDR3: TGTGCCAGCAGCCCGTCCGGGACTAGCGGCAACTACGAGCAGTACTTC. It translates to CASSPSGTSGNYEQYF.

V is TRBV7-6 and J is TRBJ1-4; tentatively, D is TRBD1 (5 bases). Germline assignment: CDR1 SGHVS and CDR2 FNYEAQ. The CDR3 has 14 residues. V was trimmed by 8 bases and J by 4 bases, leaving 14 bases between them. This CDR3 reads CASRADTLNEKLFF. The CDR3 DNA reads TGTGCCAGCCGCGCGGACACCCTTAATGAAAAACTGTTTTTT.